This T cell receptor beta chain derives from a study of response to subunit inactivated influenza vaccine. The study, taken as a whole, reports: Authors proposed each seasonal influenza vaccination draws in few new T cells.

This clonotype has only a few counts. Its antigen is still unknown. TCRdb re-derived calls from the RT-PCR reads in MiXCR, one entry per CDR3 protein. The sample holds a few hundred thousand distinct CDR3 sequences, approximately 7.8% seen once. V lost 0 bases and J lost 10, with 10 bases in between. The CDR3 consists of 14 residues. Germline values: CDR1 MNHEY, CDR2 SVGAGI. Sequences were derived from PBMCs from blood, sampled less than 30 months after vaccination. The J gene is TRBJ1-6, the V gene TRBV6-5; no definite D call. This receptor was taken from a man aged 45 to 70 who received an inactivated influenza vaccine. In DNA form, the CDR3 reads TGTGCCAGCAGTTACTCGCGGGTTTGGTCACCCCTCCACTTT. This sequence encodes CASSYSRVWSPLHF.